This T cell receptor (beta chain) came from a study of post-analysis software for immune sequencing data. Overall study findings and caveats: Normalized Chao1 diversity was significantly lower in multiple sclerosis patients than in controls. F measure showed strong co-clustering of same-batch samples. The five TRBV segments detected at higher frequency in patients than in controls included TRBV5-6, TRBV5-1 and TRBV20-1.

In the case of this clonotype: Antigen unknown. Since the CDR3 does not end with the conserved phenylalanine or tryptophan, this likely comes from a read error.

The CDR3 length is 14 residues. V lost 2 bases, J lost 1 base, and 9 bases lay in between. The V gene's germline CDR1 is PRHDT and CDR2 FYEKMQ (reference sequence). TCR beta cDNA libraries had unique molecular identifiers. Approximately 500,000 cDNA molecules were obtained from approximately 0.91 to 9.4 million T cells. A single record per CDR3 protein comes from TCRdb applying MiXCR to the PCR reads. This table has about 680,000 distinct CDR3 sequences, over 45% appearing once. This sequence was found in a girl aged 2-10 years with multiple sclerosis. Input material: blood. The chain couples TRBV13 to TRBJ2-7, with a tentative D call TRBD2 (6 bases). The CDR3 is CASSLRRGSYEQYS. The CDR3 nucleotides read TGTGCCAGCAGCTTAAGGCGGGGATCCTACGAGCAGTACTCC.